The TCR beta chain described here comes from a study of OX40 agonist ivuxolimab in advanced cancers. Background on the study: The study enrolled dose-escalation patients with hepatocellular carcinoma, melanoma, renal cell or head and neck cancer. General observations from the study: Dosing at 0.1 to 3.0 mg/kg was accompanied by clonal expansion of CD4+ and CD8+ blood T cells by week 6. The study found that CD8+ T cells averaged more expanded clones than CD4+.

V trimming: 6 bases; J trimming: 2 bases; junction bases outside the gene matches: 12. The V gene's germline CDR1 is MDHEN and CDR2 SYDVKM. CDR3 size: 17 residues. TCRdb's table, derived via immunoSEQ multiplex PCR, lists solely in-frame clones and lacks some. The table has roughly 76,000 clones, roughly nine tenths seen once. About this clone itself: What it recognizes is unknown.

This sequence originates from an adult with an advanced solid tumor such as melanoma, head and neck, liver or kidney cancer. This chain links TRBV28 with TRBJ1-2; 10 bases are shared with TRBD1. Source: CD4+ or CD8+ T cells sorted from blood, taken in a trial of the OX40 agonist ivuxolimab. The CDR3 protein is CASRPSGTGALNYGYTF. CDR3 bases: TGTGCCAGCAGGCCGTCCGGGACAGGGGCTCTGAACTATGGCTACACCTTC.